This T cell receptor (beta chain) was sequenced for a study of T cell responses to AZD1222 COVID-19 vaccine. Overall study findings and caveats: Seropositive AZD1222 recipients at baseline numbered only five or six. CD4 TCRs covered the whole spike, strongest at regions 160-218 and 743-854.

For this clone: The antigen is undetermined.

The CDR3 extends over 13 amino acids. CDR1 SQVTM and CDR2 ANQGSEA come from the germline V gene. V was pared by 4 bases and J by 3 bases, with 3 bases of the junction left unmatched. Sequencing was performed with immunoSEQ multiplex PCR; in TCRdb, only in-frame clones are kept and a portion is missing. The profile shows about 150,000 clones, roughly nine tenths of them singletons. The receptor's source is an adult in good health. The chain combines TRBV29-1 with TRBJ2-1, with 7 bases matching TRBD2. The input for sequencing was peripheral blood, taken on day 0 of AZD1222 vaccination. The CDR3 region is CSVVASGYNEQFF. The CDR3, as DNA: TGCAGCGTTGTGGCTAGCGGCTACAATGAGCAGTTCTTC.